Below, 27 T cell receptor beta chains from the same sample are listed, as sequenced in a study of response to subunit inactivated influenza vaccine. MiXCR, applied by TCRdb to the RT-PCR reads, yields one record per CDR3 protein. The data hold 700,000 to 800,000 distinct CDR3 sequences, with around 20% observed a single time. The sample consisted of PBMCs from blood, taken roughly 5 days after vaccination. Every receptor here comes from a man aged 50 to 59 who received an inactivated influenza vaccine.

In its sample, this clonotype was seen a few times. This chain uses TRBV2 with TRBJ2-2; D is uncertain. This CDR3 comprises 17 residues. Germline-derived CDR1 and CDR2 are SNHLY and FYNNEI. V was clipped by 5 bases and J by 0 bases, with 16 bases between them. The CDR3 here is CASSPSPESANTGELFF. CDR3 in DNA: TGTGCCAGCAGTCCATCTCCCGAATCCGCGAACACCGGGGAGCTGTTTTTT.

This clonotype has ten or more counts. The chain is built from TRBV12-3 or TRBV12-4 and TRBJ1-5; perhaps TRBD1 as D (5 bases). The CDR3 consists of 14 residues. Between the trimmed V and J ends, which lost 6 bases and 0 bases, there was a span of 9 bases. The CDR3 sequence is CASRGPYSNQPQHF. The CDR3 region has the DNA TGTGCCAGCAGGGGACCGTATAGCAATCAGCCCCAGCATTTT.

V usage is TRBV12-3 or TRBV12-4 and J usage is TRBJ2-1; TRBD2 matches 8 bases. With 3 bases clipped from V and 4 bases from J, the junction kept 2 bases outside the gene matches. The CDR3 contains 14 residues. CDR3 amino acids: CASSFAGGYNEQFF. In DNA form, the CDR3 reads TGTGCCAGCAGTTTTGCGGGGGGTTACAATGAGCAGTTCTTC.

At least ten counts were recorded for this clonotype. The chain combines TRBV7-8 with TRBJ2-5; D unclear. V was clipped by 5 bases and J by 5 bases, with 18 bases between them. CDR1 is SGHVS and CDR2 is FQNEAQ in the germline V gene. This CDR3 comprises 15 residues. CDR3 DNA sequence: TGTGCCAGCAGCCACCCGGCCGGAGTTGAGGAGACCCAGTACTTC. Translating gives CASSHPAGVEETQYF.

This chain connects TRBV7-2 to TRBJ1-5; D ambiguous. Germline CDR1 SGHTA, CDR2 FQGNSA. V shed 2 bases and J shed 2 bases, with 16 bases lying between them. The CDR3 is made up of 17 amino acids. CDR3 protein: CASSLFAGAGGNQPQHF. CDR3 coding DNA: TGTGCCAGCAGCTTATTTGCAGGAGCCGGGGGCAATCAGCCCCAGCATTTT.

This clonotype was counted only a few times. The chain employs TRBV7-9 and TRBJ2-1, with a tentative D call TRBD1 (6 bases). The CDR3 consists of 13 residues. Per the germline V gene, CDR1 is SEHNR and CDR2 is FQNEAQ (reference sequence). Trimming took 3 bases from V and 7 from J, leaving 10 bases between them. CDR3: CASSLDSLNEQFF. The CDR3 DNA reads TGTGCCAGCAGCTTGGACAGTTTGAATGAGCAGTTCTTC.

The rearrangement uses TRBV20-1 and TRBJ2-1; 7 bases fit TRBD2. V trimming: 6 bases; J trimming: 7 bases; junction bases outside the gene matches: 9. CDR3 length: 13 amino acids. Looked up from germline, CDR1 is DFQATT and CDR2 is SNEGSKA (reference sequence). CDR3: CSAIPGLINEQFF. For the CDR3, the DNA is TGCAGTGCAATCCCGGGACTAATAAATGAGCAGTTCTTC.

This clonotype turned up a few times. The chain combines TRBV6-5 with TRBJ1-4; TRBD1 is a possible D gene (5 bases). Trimming removed 0 bases from V and 14 bases from J, with 19 bases in between. From germline, CDR1 is MNHEY and CDR2 SVGAGI. There are 15 residues in the CDR3. This CDR3 reads CASSYSGRGKERLFF. In nucleotides, the CDR3 is TGTGCCAGCAGTTACTCGGGACGTGGAAAAGAAAGGCTGTTTTTT.

This clonotype was observed a handful of times. The chain uses TRBV29-1 and TRBJ2-1; 8 nucleotides line up with TRBD2. The V and J ends lost 6 bases and 7 bases, in that order; junction bases with no gene match: 11. CDR1 is SQVTM and CDR2 is ANQGSEA in the germline V gene. CDR3 length: 14 residues. CDR3 DNA sequence: TGCAGCGTCAATGGACTAGCCGGCAGGAATGAGCAGTTCTTC. Its protein is CSVNGLAGRNEQFF.

There are a few counts of this clonotype. Mismatch with germline at one junction end may stem from a read error. This chain joins TRBV24-1 and TRBJ1-2; D perhaps matches TRBD1 (6 bases). Germline CDR1 and CDR2: KGHDR and SFDVKD. The CDR3 runs to 14 residues. The DNA of the CDR3 is TGTGTCACCAGTGATCAAGGGACATACTATGGCTACACCTTC. Amino acid sequence: CVTSDQGTYYGYTF.

In its sample, this clonotype was seen a few times. The chain links TRBV29-1 to TRBJ2-7; D gene uncertain. V shed 5 bases and J shed 3 bases, with 14 bases lying between them. CDR1 and CDR2 (germline): SQVTM, ANQGSEA. The CDR3 is 13 amino acids. The CDR3 protein is CSVKGLNFYEQYF. CDR3 in DNA: TGCAGCGTTAAGGGCCTTAATTTCTACGAGCAGTACTTC.

This clonotype showed up just a few times. The chain carries TRBV7-9 and TRBJ1-6; D uncertain. Germline V gives CDR1 SEHNR, CDR2 FQNEAQ (reference sequence). V was pared by 2 bases and J by 8 bases, with 10 bases between. The CDR3 extends over 14 amino acids. The chain's CDR3 is CASSLRNQHSPLHF. The CDR3 DNA is TGTGCCAGCAGCTTACGGAATCAACATTCACCCCTCCACTTT. The whole variable domain, filled in from reference TRBV7-9 and TRBJ1-6, reads DTGVSQNPRHKITKRGQNVTFRCDPISEHNRLYWYRQTLGQGPEFLTYFQNEAQLEKSRLLSDRFSAERPKGSFSTLEIQRTEQGDSAMYLCASSLRNQHSPLHFGNGTRLTVT.

V usage is TRBV4-3 and J usage is TRBJ2-1; TRBD2 matches 7 bases. Per germline, CDR1 LGHNA and CDR2 YSLEER. The trim removed 0 bases at V and 0 bases at J, leaving 8 bases unmatched. The CDR3 spans 18 residues. The CDR3 sequence is CASSQDGVGGSSYNEQFF. The CDR3 DNA reads as TGCGCCAGCAGCCAAGACGGGGTTGGCGGGAGCTCCTACAATGAGCAGTTCTTC.

Ten or more counts support this clonotype. The chain carries TRBV7-2 and TRBJ2-4; D is possibly TRBD2 (7 bases). V lost 2 bases, J lost 2 bases, and 13 bases lay in between. The CDR3 loop spans 16 amino acids. Germline CDR1 and CDR2: SGHTA and FQGNSA. The CDR3: CASSLPGGASKNIQYF. The CDR3 DNA is TGTGCCAGCAGCTTACCGGGGGGCGCGTCCAAAAACATTCAGTACTTC.

The J gene is TRBJ2-1, the V gene TRBV11-2; D gene unclear. Trimming removed 6 bases at V and 7 bases at J, with 13 bases between. CDR3 length: 13 residues. Germline V gene lookup returns CDR1 SGHAT and CDR2 FQNNGV. The CDR3 sequence is CASRKTPRNEQFF. CDR3 nucleotides: TGTGCCAGCAGGAAGACTCCGAGGAATGAGCAGTTCTTC.

Many counts were recorded for this clonotype. The chain employs TRBV12-3 or TRBV12-4 and TRBJ2-1; the match to TRBD2 covers 10 bases. The CDR3 contains 15 residues. Trimming took 5 bases from V and 6 from J; bases not matched to a gene: 7. CDR3 in DNA: TGTGCCAGCAGTCGTCCTAGCGGGAGTGCCAATGAGCAGTTCTTC. Its protein is CASSRPSGSANEQFF.

As to this clonotype: At one of its ends the junction is not consistent with the germline gene, which may arise from a read error. This chain links TRBV7-7 with TRBJ1-1, with D maybe TRBD1 (6 bases). Per germline, CDR1 SSHAT and CDR2 FNYEAQ (reference sequence). The CDR3 contains 18 residues. The CDR3 sequence: CASSLGRDHRDYHNEAFF. The DNA for the CDR3 is TGTGCTAGCAGCTTAGGGCGGGATCACAGGGACTACCACAATGAAGCTTTCTTT.

V usage is TRBV3-1 and J usage is TRBJ2-1; D is perhaps TRBD1 (6 bases). Per the germline V gene, CDR1 is LGHDT and CDR2 is YNNKEL (reference sequence). Trimming pared 6 bases from V and 15 bases from J, leaving 15 bases between. The CDR3 has 11 residues. The CDR3 sequence: CASRGAGGGFF. CDR3 sequence (DNA): TGTGCCAGCAGGGGGGCAGGAGGTGGGTTCTTC.

This rearrangement joins TRBV3-1 to TRBJ2-4, with 10 bases that match TRBD2. This CDR3 spans 18 amino acids. The V segment lost 0 bases and the J segment 8 bases; nucleotides outside the gene matches: 13. The germline V gene encodes CDR1 LGHDT and CDR2 YNNKEL (reference sequence). The CDR3 sequence is CASSQDSPSGRTIDIQYF. The CDR3, as DNA: TGTGCCAGCAGCCAAGATTCGCCTAGCGGGAGAACAATCGACATTCAGTACTTC.

This clonotype was observed a handful of times. The chain joins TRBV20-1 to TRBJ1-1, with 8 positions matching TRBD1. From germline, CDR1 is DFQATT and CDR2 SNEGSKA (reference sequence). Trimming cost V 7 bases and J 5 bases; bases outside gene matches: 9. This CDR3 is 13 amino acids long. The CDR3 region is CSGPGTGLTEAFF. DNA for the CDR3: TGCAGTGGACCTGGGACAGGCTTAACTGAAGCTTTCTTT.

The J gene is TRBJ2-5, the V gene TRBV29-1; a weak D match, TRBD2 (7 bases). V was clipped by 4 bases and J by 5 bases, with 26 bases between them. This CDR3 comprises 17 residues. CDR1 is SQVTM, CDR2 ANQGSEA, per germline. CDR3 nucleotides: TGCAGCGTTGTTTCTCCCTACATTAGGACGGGGGGCGAGACCCAGTACTTC. The encoded protein is CSVVSPYIRTGGETQYF.

For this clonotype: Relative to the germline gene, one junction end is altered; a read error may explain this. The chain is built from TRBV20-1 and TRBJ2-5; 7 bases align to TRBD2. This CDR3 is 12 amino acids long. The germline CDR1 and CDR2 sequences are DFQATT and SNEGSKA (reference sequence). This CDR3 reads CSARDGVMTSSF. The DNA for the CDR3 is TGCAGTGCTAGAGACGGAGTGATGACTAGCAGCTTC.

At least ten counts were recorded for this clonotype. The chain combines TRBV4-3 with TRBJ2-1, with D perhaps matching TRBD1 or TRBD2 (5 bases each). This CDR3 has 17 amino acids. Trimming stripped 1 base from V and 5 bases from J, with 18 bases between. Germline CDR1 is LGHNA and CDR2 is YSLEER. The CDR3 reads CASSQVRDREHDNEQFF. CDR3 nucleotide sequence: TGCGCCAGCAGCCAAGTAAGGGACCGGGAACACGACAATGAGCAGTTCTTC.

There are many counts of this clonotype. V and J are TRBV7-9 and TRBJ2-2; no definite D call. CDR3 length: 14 residues. CDR1 is SEHNR, CDR2 FQNEAQ, per germline (reference sequence). V gave up 7 bases and J gave up 0 bases, with 9 bases separating them. The CDR3 spells CASNPGPNTGELFF. The DNA for the CDR3 is TGTGCCAGCAACCCGGGCCCGAACACCGGGGAGCTGTTTTTT.

In its sample, this clonotype was seen a few times. The chain employs TRBV4-2 and TRBJ2-4, with TRBD2 as a possible D gene (5 bases). The V end was cut by 2 bases, the J end by 3 bases, with 8 bases between. CDR3 size: 14 residues. The germline CDR1 and CDR2 sequences are LGHNA and YNFKEQ. The CDR3 DNA sequence: TGTGCCAGCAGCCAATCCGGACTCAAAAACATTCAGTACTTC. Its translation: CASSQSGLKNIQYF.

This clonotype was seen many times. This chain joins TRBV12-3 or TRBV12-4 and TRBJ1-1; TRBD1 might be the D (6 bases). The CDR3 spans 15 residues. V was shortened by 3 bases and J by 5 bases, with 16 bases between the two germline ends. The CDR3 sequence: CASSFSWIQGTEAFF. The CDR3 DNA is TGTGCCAGCAGTTTTTCCTGGATCCAGGGGACTGAAGCTTTCTTT.

J is TRBJ2-7 and V is TRBV5-1; the match to TRBD1 covers 7 bases. Germline V gives CDR1 SGHRS, CDR2 YFSETQ. J lost 12 bases, V lost 4 bases, and 13 bases had no gene match. There are 13 residues in the CDR3. The CDR3 nucleotides are TGCGCCAGCAGCCCCGAAGGACAGGCGTCAGCGTACTTC. Protein sequence: CASSPEGQASAYF.